The clone carrying this T cell receptor (beta chain) was recorded only once. V was pared by 5 bases and J by 8 bases, with 21 bases of the junction left unmatched. The CDR3 has 17 residues. Germline-derived CDR1 and CDR2 are MNHEY and SMNVEV (reference sequence). The sorted Tregs were CD4+CD25+CD127-/low cells. TCRdb redid the calling of the 5' RACE reads with MiXCR, one entry per CDR3 protein. The profile shows about 10,000 distinct CDR3 sequences, about half of them singletons. The chain combines TRBV27 with TRBJ2-7, with 7 bases lining up with TRBD2. Input material: Tregs sorted from a lymph node. This TCR derives from a female donor with breast cancer. CDR3 loop: CASSPPGLADYSTQQYF. CDR3 DNA sequence: TGTGCCAGCAGTCCTCCCGGGCTAGCGGACTACTCTACGCAGCAGTACTTC.